This record looks at one T cell receptor (beta chain) sequence and its context. Its antigen remains undetermined. Base-call qualities are not available, and no considerably larger clone is one nucleotide away. The library was obtained by the immunoSEQ multiplex PCR assay. Here the immuneACCESS table is served through TCRdb, limited to in-frame sequences with V and J called. Missing clones are a known gap in these copies; in checked studies unresolved V genes cover under half, and the rest lacks a known reason. Present in this sample are about 180,000 clones, more than 90% of which were seen just once. Of the sample, around 2.2% is held by the ten largest clones. V sheds 6 bases and J sheds 3 bases, leaving 12 bases between their ends. The CDR3 runs 14 residues from the cysteine to the phenylalanine. Only the CDR3 DNA is retained, 42 bases long and in frame from the first base. Looking up the germline V gene yields CDR1 LGHNT and CDR2 FRNRAP.

The data were obtained in a study of control samples from healthy donors and cancer patients (TCRdb year 2020). This receptor chain uses TRBV12-5 and TRBJ2-1; 5 matching bases give a weak D call of TRBD2. This receptor was obtained from a woman aged 35 to 49 in good health. Sequencing input: blood. Read as DNA, the sequence is TGTGCTAGTGGGGAGCTCGGGGACTACAATGAGCAGTTCTTC. This translates into CASGELGDYNEQFF.